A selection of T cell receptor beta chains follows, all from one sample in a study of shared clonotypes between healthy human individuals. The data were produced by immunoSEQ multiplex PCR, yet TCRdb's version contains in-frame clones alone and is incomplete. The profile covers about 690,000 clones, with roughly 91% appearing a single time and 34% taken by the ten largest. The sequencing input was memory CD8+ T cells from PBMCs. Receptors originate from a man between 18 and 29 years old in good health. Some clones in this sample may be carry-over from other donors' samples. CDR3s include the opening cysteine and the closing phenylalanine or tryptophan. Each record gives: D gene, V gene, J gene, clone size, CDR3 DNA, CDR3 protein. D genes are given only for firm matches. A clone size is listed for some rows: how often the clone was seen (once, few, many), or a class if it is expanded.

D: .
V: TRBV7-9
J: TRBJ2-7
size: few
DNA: TGTGCCAGCAGCGACAGCTACGAGCAGTACTTC
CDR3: CASSDSYEQYF

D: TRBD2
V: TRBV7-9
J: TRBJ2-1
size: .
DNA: TGTGCCAGCAGCCTCACACCGGGACTAGGGGACAATGAGCAGTTCTTC
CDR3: CASSLTPGLGDNEQFF

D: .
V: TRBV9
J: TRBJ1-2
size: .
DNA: TGTGCCAGCAGCGTAGCCCGCTATGGCTACACCTTC
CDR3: CASSVARYGYTF

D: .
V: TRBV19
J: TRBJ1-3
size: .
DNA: TGTGCCAGTAGTACCAAGAGACACACCATATATTTT
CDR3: CASSTKRHTIYF

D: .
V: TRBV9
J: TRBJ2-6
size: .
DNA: TGTGCCAGCAGCGTAGATAACTCTGGGGCCAACGTCCTGACTTTC
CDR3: CASSVDNSGANVLTF

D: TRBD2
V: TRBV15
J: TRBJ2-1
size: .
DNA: TGTGCCACCAGCAGAGCCGTCACTAGCGGGAAAGGTAATGAGCAGTTCTTC
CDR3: CATSRAVTSGKGNEQFF

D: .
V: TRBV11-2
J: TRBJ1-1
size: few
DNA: TGTGCCAGCAGCTTCGACCGTAACACTGAAGCTTTCTTT
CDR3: CASSFDRNTEAFF

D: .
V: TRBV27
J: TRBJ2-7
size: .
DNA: TGTGCCAGCGGTCCCATCTTCCCCCTCGTCTACGAGCAGTACTTC
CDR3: CASGPIFPLVYEQYF

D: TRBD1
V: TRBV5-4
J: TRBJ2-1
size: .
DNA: TGTGCCAGCAGCTCGGGACAGGGAGACTACAATGAGCAGTTCTTC
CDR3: CASSSGQGDYNEQFF

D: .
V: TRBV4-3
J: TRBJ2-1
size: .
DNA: TGCGCCAGCAGCCAAGGAGGACGCGGTGAGCAGTTCTTC
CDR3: CASSQGGRGEQFF

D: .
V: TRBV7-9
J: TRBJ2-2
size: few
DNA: TGTGCCAGCAGCCCCAGAGGGGCAGGGCCCGGGGAGCTGTTTTTT
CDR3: CASSPRGAGPGELFF

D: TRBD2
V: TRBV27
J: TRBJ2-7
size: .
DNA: TGTGCCAGCAGTTACGGGAGGAGGTACGAGCAGTACTTC
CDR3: CASSYGRRYEQYF

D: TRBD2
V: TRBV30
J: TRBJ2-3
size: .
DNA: TGTGCCTGGAGTGTACCGCGGGAGGGTACAGATACGCAGTATTTT
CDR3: CAWSVPREGTDTQYF

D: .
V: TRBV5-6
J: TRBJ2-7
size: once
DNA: TGTGCCAGCAGCTTGAGATACGAGCAGTACTTC
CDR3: CASSLRYEQYF

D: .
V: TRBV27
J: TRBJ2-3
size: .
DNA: TGTGCCAGCGGGGGTGGCGATACGCAGTATTTT
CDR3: CASGGGDTQYF

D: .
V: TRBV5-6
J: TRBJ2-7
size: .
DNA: TGTGCCAGCAGCTTGGAAGAGACCGGGACGGAACTCTACGAGCAGTACTTC
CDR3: CASSLEETGTELYEQYF

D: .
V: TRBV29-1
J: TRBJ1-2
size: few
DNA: TGCAGCGTTGAAGAATGGAAGGGCCGGGGCTATGGCTACACCTTC
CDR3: CSVEEWKGRGYGYTF

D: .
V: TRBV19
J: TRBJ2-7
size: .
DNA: TGTGCCAGTAGTATTTCCGGAACCCCCTACGAGCAGTACTTC
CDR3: CASSISGTPYEQYF

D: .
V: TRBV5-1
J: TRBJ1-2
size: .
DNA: TGCGCCAGCAGCTACGCCGTGGGAGCAGCTGGGACCTATGGCTACACCTTC
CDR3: CASSYAVGAAGTYGYTF

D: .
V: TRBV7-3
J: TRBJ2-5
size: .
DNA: TGTGCCAGCAGCTTAACGAGGGGCAGCCAAGAGACCCAGTACTTC
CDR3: CASSLTRGSQETQYF

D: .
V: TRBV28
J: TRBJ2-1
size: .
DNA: TGTGCCACCTCACTCGGATTACAGCCAGGCAATGAGCAGTTCTTC
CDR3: CATSLGLQPGNEQFF

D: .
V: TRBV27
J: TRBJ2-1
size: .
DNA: TGTGCCAGCAAAGGCGGGATGGGTGAGCAGTTCTTC
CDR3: CASKGGMGEQFF

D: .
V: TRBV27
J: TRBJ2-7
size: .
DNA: TGTGCCAGCAGTGCTGATTCCTACGAGCAGTACTTC
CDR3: CASSADSYEQYF

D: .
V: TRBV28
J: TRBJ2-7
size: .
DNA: TGTGCCAGCAGTTTCGATCAAACCCGCCACGAGCAGTACTTC
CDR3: CASSFDQTRHEQYF

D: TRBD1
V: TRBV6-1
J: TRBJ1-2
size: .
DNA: TGTGCCAGCAGTGAATTTTGGGACAGGGGCATTTTGTTCTATGGCTACACCTTC
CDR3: CASSEFWDRGILFYGYTF

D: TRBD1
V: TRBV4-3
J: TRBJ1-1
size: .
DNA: TGCGCCAGCAGCCCTTCCCCAGGGGGCCGGATGAACACTGAAGCTTTCTTT
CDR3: CASSPSPGGRMNTEAFF

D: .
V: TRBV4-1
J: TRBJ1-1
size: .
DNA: TGCGCCAGCAGCCCAACCGGGACGCATCTCCCCCTGAACACTGAAGCTTTCTTT
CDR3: CASSPTGTHLPLNTEAFF

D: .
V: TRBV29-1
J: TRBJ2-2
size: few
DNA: TGCAGCGGGACAGCGAACACCGGGGAGCTGTTTTTT
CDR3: CSGTANTGELFF

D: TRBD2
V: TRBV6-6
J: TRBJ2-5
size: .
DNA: TGTGCCACTATGGGGGCTAGCGGGTCCTGGGGAGAGACCCAGTACTTC
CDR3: CATMGASGSWGETQYF

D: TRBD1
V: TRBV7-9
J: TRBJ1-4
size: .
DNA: TGTGCCAGCAGCTCCCGGGAGGGGGCGTGGGAAAAACTGTTTTTT
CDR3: CASSSREGAWEKLFF

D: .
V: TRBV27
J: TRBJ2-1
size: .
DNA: TGTGCCAGCAGTCACGGACCCGCCCCTTACAATGAGCAGTTCTTC
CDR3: CASSHGPAPYNEQFF

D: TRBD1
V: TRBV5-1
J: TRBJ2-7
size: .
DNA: TGCGCCAGCAGCTCGGACAGGGCTTCCGAGCAGTACTTC
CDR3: CASSSDRASEQYF

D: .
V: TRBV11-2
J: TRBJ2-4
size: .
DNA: TGTGCCAGCAGCTTAGGGACTGGCATTCAGTACTTC
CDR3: CASSLGTGIQYF

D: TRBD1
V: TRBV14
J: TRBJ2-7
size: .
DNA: TGTGCCAGCAGCCCGGGACAGGTCCGCTACGAGCAGTACTTC
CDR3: CASSPGQVRYEQYF

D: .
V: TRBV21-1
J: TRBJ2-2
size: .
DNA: TGTGCCAGCAGCAAAATGGGAGTAGCGGGAGGGCGGAACACCGGGGAGCTGTTTTTT
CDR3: CASSKMGVAGGRNTGELFF

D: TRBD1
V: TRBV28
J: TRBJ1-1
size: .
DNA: TGTGCCAGCACCGAACAGGGGGGAAACACTGAAGCTTTCTTT
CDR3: CASTEQGGNTEAFF

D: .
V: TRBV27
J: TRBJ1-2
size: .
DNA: TGTGCCAGCAGTACCCTCACAGGGTTCGATAGCTACACCTTC
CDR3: CASSTLTGFDSYTF

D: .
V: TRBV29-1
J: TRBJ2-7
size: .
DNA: TGCAGCGTTGTGGGTGGCTCCGACTACGAGCAGTACTTC
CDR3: CSVVGGSDYEQYF